The sequence of this TCR beta chain was determined in a study of cytomegalovirus exposure and HLA in healthy donors. Points from the study as a whole: Many donors carried some public TCRs, although rarity characterized most TCR sequences.

It was with 60 Vbeta and 13 Jbeta primers that the PCR ran. The repertoire was sequenced with immunoSEQ multiplex PCR; TCRdb's copy has only in-frame clones and lacks some. In the table there are 140,000 or so clones, over 75% of which are singletons. The table lists this clone with a few counts. The antigen is not known. What was sequenced was PBMCs. This TCR was sampled from a female donor in good health and CMV-seronegative.

DNA of the CDR3: TGTGCCAGCAGTTACAGGAGCTCCTACAATGAGCAGTTCTTC. It specifies CASSYRSSYNEQFF. The genes are TRBV6-6 and TRBJ2-1; D is ambiguous. This CDR3 comprises 14 residues. Germline-derived CDR1 and CDR2 are MNHNY and SVGAGI (reference sequence). The V and J ends lost 2 bases and 0 bases respectively, with 5 bases between them.